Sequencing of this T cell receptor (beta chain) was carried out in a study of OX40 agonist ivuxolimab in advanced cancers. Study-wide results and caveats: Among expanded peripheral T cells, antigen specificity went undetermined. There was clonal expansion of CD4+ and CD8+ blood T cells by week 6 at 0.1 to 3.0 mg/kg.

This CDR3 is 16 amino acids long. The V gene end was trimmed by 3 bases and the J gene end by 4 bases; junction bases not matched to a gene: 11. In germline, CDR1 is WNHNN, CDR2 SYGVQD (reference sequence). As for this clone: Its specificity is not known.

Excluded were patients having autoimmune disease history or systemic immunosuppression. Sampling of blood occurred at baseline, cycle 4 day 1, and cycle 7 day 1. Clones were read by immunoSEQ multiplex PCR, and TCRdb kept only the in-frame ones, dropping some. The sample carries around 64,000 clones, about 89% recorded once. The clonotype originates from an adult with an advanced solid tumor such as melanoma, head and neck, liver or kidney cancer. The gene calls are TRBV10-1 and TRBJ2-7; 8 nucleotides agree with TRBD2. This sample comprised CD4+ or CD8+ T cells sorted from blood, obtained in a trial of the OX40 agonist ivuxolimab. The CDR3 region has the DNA TGCGCCAGCAGTGACAGCCGGGGGGGATTAAATTACGAGCAGTACTTC. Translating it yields CASSDSRGGLNYEQYF.